This is a list of T cell receptor beta chains from one sample in a study of Tregs in tolerant kidney transplant recipients. Profiling relied on immunoSEQ multiplex PCR, and the TCRdb table lists in-frame clones only, not all of them. This table holds 200,000 to 300,000 clones, about 80% found once. The source material was CD4+ T cells from blood. These receptors originate from a human donor in good health. Each CDR3 is given with its conserved first and last residue. Each record gives: clone size, V gene, D gene, J gene, CDR3 protein, CDR3 DNA. A D gene is named only where the DNA matches it firmly. A clone size is listed for some rows: how often the clone was seen (once, few, many), or a class if it is expanded.

>few|TRBV11-2|-|TRBJ2-5
CASSAPGRGGETQYF
TGTGCCAGCAGCGCTCCCGGAAGGGGCGGAGAGACCCAGTACTTC
>-|TRBV18|TRBD2|TRBJ2-3
CASSASGGGTDTQYF
TGTGCCAGCTCAGCTTCCGGGGGGGGCACAGATACGCAGTATTTT
>-|TRBV2|-|TRBJ1-5
CASSGSAVSNQPQHF
TGTGCCAGCAGTGGTTCGGCAGTTAGCAATCAGCCCCAGCATTTT
>once|TRBV15|-|TRBJ1-1
CATSRKGLPNTEAFF
TGTGCCACCAGCAGGAAGGGACTACCGAACACTGAAGCTTTCTTT
>once|TRBV5-1|TRBD2|TRBJ2-1
CASSLAGVGSYNEQFF
TGCGCCAGCTCGCTAGCGGGAGTCGGCTCCTACAATGAGCAGTTCTTC
>-|TRBV5-1|TRBD2|TRBJ2-5
CASSQTSGQETQYF
TGCGCCAGCAGCCAGACTAGCGGACAAGAGACCCAGTACTTC
>-|TRBV6-6|-|TRBJ1-1
CASSYSKSSTEAFF
TGTGCCAGCAGTTACTCGAAAAGTAGCACTGAAGCTTTCTTT
>-|TRBV5-1|-|TRBJ1-4
CASSSSDGNEKLFF
TGCGCCAGCAGCTCGTCGGACGGTAATGAAAAACTGTTTTTT
>-|TRBV6-6|-|TRBJ2-2
CASSYSRTMNTGELFF
TGTGCCAGCAGTTACTCAAGGACAATGAACACCGGGGAGCTGTTTTTT
>-|TRBV28|TRBD1|TRBJ1-2
CASRAPGTEMYGYTF
TGTGCCAGCAGGGCCCCCGGGACAGAGATGTATGGCTACACCTTC
>-|TRBV11-2|-|TRBJ1-1
CASSLVRDPEAFF
TGTGCCAGCAGCTTAGTCAGGGACCCTGAAGCTTTCTTT
>-|TRBV7-9|-|TRBJ2-4
CASSLPLHPLQYF
TGTGCCAGCAGCTTACCCCTACACCCCCTTCAGTACTTC
>-|TRBV23-1|-|TRBJ2-7
CASSQRQGGSYEQYF
TGCGCCAGCAGTCAGAGACAGGGAGGCTCCTACGAGCAGTACTTC
>-|TRBV6-6|-|TRBJ1-1
CASRPATGPLAFF
TGTGCCAGCAGACCGGCTACAGGGCCTTTAGCTTTCTTT
>once|TRBV9|TRBD1|TRBJ1-4
CASSGQGAATNEKLFF
TGTGCCAGCAGCGGACAGGGGGCTGCAACTAATGAAAAACTGTTTTTT
>-|TRBV7-6|-|TRBJ2-7
CASSPGGALAYEQYF
TGTGCCAGCAGCCCAGGGGGGGCGCTGGCCTACGAGCAGTACTTC
>-|TRBV2|TRBD1|TRBJ1-2
CASREGQGRIYGYTF
TGTGCCAGCAGGGAAGGACAGGGGAGAATCTATGGCTACACCTTC
>once|TRBV18|TRBD2|TRBJ2-7
CASSPRSSGKVGEQYF
TGTGCCAGCTCACCACGGTCTAGCGGGAAAGTCGGCGAGCAGTACTTC
>-|TRBV18|-|TRBJ1-2
CASSPLDSDYGYTF
TGTGCCAGCTCACCACTGGACAGTGACTATGGCTACACCTTC
>-|TRBV5-4|-|TRBJ2-1
CASRDGSSSYNEQFF
TGTGCCAGTAGGGACGGATCGAGCTCCTACAATGAGCAGTTCTTC
>once|TRBV30|-|TRBJ2-3
CAWSNGNTQYF
TGTGCCTGGAGTAACGGGAATACGCAGTATTTT
>few|TRBV9|TRBD2|TRBJ2-1
CASSTRLANEQFF
TGTGCCAGCAGCACCCGACTAGCCAATGAGCAGTTCTTC
>-|TRBV11-3|-|TRBJ2-1
CASSINSYNEQFF
TGTGCCAGCAGCATCAACAGTTACAATGAGCAGTTCTTC
>-|TRBV30|-|TRBJ1-2
CAWAGQILYGYTF
TGTGCCTGGGCAGGGCAGATCCTCTATGGCTACACCTTC
>-|TRBV11-2|TRBD2|TRBJ2-5
CASSLLGGPGRETQYF
TGTGCCAGCAGCTTATTGGGAGGGCCTGGACGAGAGACCCAGTACTTC
>-|TRBV5-1|-|TRBJ1-1
CASRTSGADTEAFF
TGCGCCAGCAGAACATCGGGGGCGGACACTGAAGCTTTCTTT
>-|TRBV11-2|-|TRBJ2-1
CASSFRDHKQNEQFF
TGTGCCAGCAGCTTCCGGGACCATAAACAGAATGAGCAGTTCTTC
>few|TRBV7-9|-|TRBJ1-1
CASSFRGVKGEAFF
TGTGCCAGCAGCTTTAGAGGGGTCAAGGGTGAAGCTTTCTTT
>-|TRBV27|TRBD1|TRBJ2-7
CASSYGTGLSYEQYF
TGTGCCAGCAGTTACGGGACAGGACTTTCCTACGAGCAGTACTTC
>-|TRBV11-3|-|TRBJ2-3
CASSPPFGDTQYF
TGTGCCAGCAGCCCGCCCTTTGGGGATACGCAGTATTTT
>-|TRBV5-1|TRBD2|TRBJ2-7
CASSLLAGSYEQYF
TGCGCCAGCAGCTTACTAGCGGGATCCTACGAGCAGTACTTC
>-|TRBV29-1|-|TRBJ1-4
CSGGRGSNEKLFF
TGCAGCGGGGGGCGCGGCTCTAATGAAAAACTGTTTTTT
>-|TRBV6-5|-|TRBJ1-4
CASRGRWNNEKLFF
TGTGCCAGCAGAGGACGCTGGAATAATGAAAAACTGTTTTTT
>-|TRBV30|-|TRBJ2-5
CAWSTPAQPGGETQYF
TGTGCCTGGAGTACCCCGGCCCAGCCTGGGGGAGAGACCCAGTACTTC
>-|TRBV28|-|TRBJ2-7
CASSGQPLLEQYF
TGTGCCAGCAGTGGACAGCCTCTCCTCGAGCAGTACTTC
>-|TRBV15|TRBD2|TRBJ2-7
CATSRDVASGTYEQYF
TGTGCCACCAGCAGAGACGTGGCTAGCGGGACCTACGAGCAGTACTTC
>-|TRBV7-9|-|TRBJ2-1
CASSLAGPYNEQFF
TGTGCCAGCAGCTTAGCGGGACCCTACAATGAGCAGTTCTTC
>-|TRBV5-1|TRBD2|TRBJ2-1
CASSPPSLAGGDEQFF
TGCGCCAGCAGCCCGCCTTCACTAGCGGGGGGGGATGAGCAGTTCTTC
>-|TRBV5-4|-|TRBJ2-7
CASSSVVASSYEQYF
TGTGCCAGCAGCTCGGTAGTCGCCAGCTCCTACGAGCAGTACTTC
>few|TRBV19|-|TRBJ1-2
CASRSSGRAGSYTF
TGTGCCAGTAGATCATCGGGCAGGGCTGGTAGCTACACCTTC
>few|TRBV10-3|-|TRBJ1-1
CAISESAGATNTEAFF
TGTGCCATCAGTGAGTCGGCAGGGGCGACGAACACTGAAGCTTTCTTT